This T cell receptor (beta chain) was observed in a study of CD8 T cells in ankylosing spondylitis. There are 13 residues in the CDR3. V dropped 3 bases and J dropped 4 bases, with 10 bases sitting between them. Germline-derived CDR1 and CDR2 are SGHRS and YFSETQ. Notes on the study in general: Existing reports had already noted some motif variants in reactive arthritis synovial fluid and blood. A motif of roughly 8 highly homologous TCR beta variants was seen as apparently characteristic of ankylosing spondylitis blood. The study looked at matched synovial fluid samples from ankylosing spondylitis patients. Disease-linked clones were reported to be significantly enriched there.

The sample holds many counts of this clonotype. Its target is not known. A quantitative 5'-RACE method, one with molecular barcodes, was used to make TCR beta libraries. A single record per CDR3 protein comes from TCRdb applying MiXCR to the 5' RACE reads. The sample has roughly 150,000 distinct CDR3 sequences, approximately 9% seen once. The chain couples TRBV5-1 to TRBJ1-1; no definite D call. The TCR sequence derives from a female donor with ankylosing spondylitis or in good health (not recorded which). Sample: blood, either unsorted or a sorted T cell fraction (not recorded which). In DNA form, the CDR3 reads TGCGCCAGCAGCTACGGCAGACCCACTGAAGCTTTCTTT. It translates to CASSYGRPTEAFF.